A selection of T cell receptor beta chains follows, all from one sample in a study of vaccination and CD4 T cells after COVID-19. No antigen has been identified for these receptors. A single record per CDR3 protein comes from TCRdb applying MiXCR to the PCR reads. The sample lists 2,500 to 3,500 distinct CDR3 sequences, about 25% occurring once. The source material was CD4+ T cells from blood, cultured in vitro, sampled after SARS-CoV-2 vaccination. These receptors came from a human donor who had recovered from COVID-19. Each CDR3 is given with its conserved first and last residue. The order of the fields is J gene, V gene, D gene, clone size, CDR3 protein, CDR3 DNA. The D gene is left open where the match is weak. Clone size appears in some rows only: once, few, many, or a class for an expanded clone.

>TRBJ1-5|TRBV7-6|-|large
CASSSTGYGQPQHF
TGTGCCAGCAGCTCTACAGGGTACGGTCAGCCCCAGCATTTT
>TRBJ2-1|TRBV20-1|TRBD2|-
CSASKLGTSRVNEQFF
TGCAGTGCTAGTAAGTTGGGGACTAGCCGCGTTAATGAGCAGTTCTTC
>TRBJ1-5|TRBV7-3|-|-
CASSVNEGQPQHF
TGTGCCAGCAGCGTAAATGAGGGTCAGCCCCAGCATTTT
>TRBJ2-7|TRBV7-2|TRBD1|medium-sized
CASSYDRDRAYEQYF
TGTGCCAGCAGCTATGACCGGGACAGGGCCTACGAGCAGTACTTC
>TRBJ1-1|TRBV7-2|-|-
CASKPLGPAALAEAFF
TGTGCCAGCAAGCCCCTTGGCCCAGCCGCTTTAGCTGAAGCTTTCTTT
>TRBJ1-6|TRBV29-1|-|-
CSVGTWRGSPLHF
TGCAGCGTTGGGACGTGGCGGGGTTCACCCCTCCACTTT
>TRBJ2-7|TRBV24-1|-|medium-sized
CATSDSRRGYEQYF
TGTGCCACCAGTGATAGTCGGAGGGGCTACGAGCAGTACTTC
>TRBJ2-5|TRBV20-1|-|-
CSASRPREQGRGKETQYF
TGCAGTGCTAGCCGTCCCCGGGAACAGGGCCGGGGGAAAGAGACCCAGTACTTC
>TRBJ2-1|TRBV7-3|-|large
CASSPRGPGDNEQFF
TGTGCCAGCAGCCCTCGAGGGCCGGGTGACAATGAGCAGTTCTTC
>TRBJ2-3|TRBV19|TRBD2|-
CASSSTSGGRTQYF
TGTGCCAGTAGCTCCACTAGCGGGGGACGGACGCAGTATTTT
>TRBJ2-1|TRBV6-4|TRBD2|few
CASSDIGGTHNEQFF
TGTGCCAGCAGTGACATCGGGGGGACCCACAATGAGCAGTTCTTC
>TRBJ2-1|TRBV12-3/TRBV12-4|TRBD1|-
CASRPGQEHYNEQFF
TGTGCCAGCCGACCGGGACAGGAGCATTACAATGAGCAGTTCTTC
>TRBJ2-7|TRBV9|TRBD1|-
CASSVGTGTGYEQYF
TGTGCCAGCAGCGTAGGGACAGGGACGGGGTACGAGCAGTACTTC
>TRBJ2-7|TRBV10-3|-|-
CAISDRDWIGGTASYEQYF
TGTGCCATCAGTGACAGGGACTGGATAGGGGGGACAGCCTCCTACGAGCAGTACTTC
>TRBJ1-2|TRBV28|-|few
CASSLLQGYGYTF
TGTGCCAGCAGTTTACTACAGGGCTATGGCTACACCTTC
>TRBJ2-6|TRBV6-4|TRBD2|-
CASSDSLGRADGANVLTF
TGTGCCAGCAGTGACTCGTTGGGGAGGGCCGATGGGGCCAACGTCCTGACTTTC
>TRBJ1-2|TRBV20-1|TRBD1|medium-sized
CSAGREGADYGYTF
TGCAGTGCTGGGAGGGAGGGGGCGGATTATGGCTACACCTTC
>TRBJ2-7|TRBV29-1|-|-
CSVGLQAGEQYF
TGCAGCGTTGGCCTTCAGGCGGGCGAGCAGTACTTC
>TRBJ1-2|TRBV15|-|-
CATSSLEWGNGYTF
TGTGCCACCAGCTCTCTGGAGTGGGGTAATGGCTACACCTTC
>TRBJ2-1|TRBV9|-|-
CASSVASYEQFF
TGTGCCAGCAGCGTAGCCAGTTACGAGCAGTTCTTC
>TRBJ1-2|TRBV5-4|-|medium-sized
CASNQGSDNYGYTF
TGTGCCAGCAATCAGGGGTCGGATAACTATGGCTACACCTTC
>TRBJ1-2|TRBV10-3|-|-
CAISPSVGGPGGYTF
TGTGCCATTTCCCCATCCGTCGGGGGGCCCGGGGGCTACACCTTC
>TRBJ1-3|TRBV19|-|-
CASSSGTLTGNTIYF
TGTGCCAGTAGCAGTGGGACACTGACTGGAAACACCATATATTTT
>TRBJ2-5|TRBV20-1|TRBD2|medium-sized
CSASEVRGLGQYF
TGCAGTGCTAGTGAAGTAAGAGGACTAGGCCAGTACTTC
>TRBJ2-7|TRBV5-6|-|-
CASSLWTLRSYEQYF
TGTGCCAGCAGCTTGTGGACCTTGCGGTCCTACGAGCAGTACTTC
>TRBJ2-1|TRBV20-1|-|-
CSARDIRGQFF
TGCAGTGCTAGGGACATCCGGGGGCAGTTCTTC
>TRBJ2-1|TRBV6-1|-|few
CASSDGTANEQFF
TGTGCCAGCAGTGACGGTACGGCGAATGAGCAGTTCTTC
>TRBJ2-7|TRBV6-2/TRBV6-3|-|-
CASSYSTREIDF
TGTGCCAGCAGTTACTCGACCAGGGAAATAGACTTC
>TRBJ2-3|TRBV20-1|-|medium-sized
CSAGVDTQYF
TGCAGTGCTGGGGTCGATACGCAGTATTTT
>TRBJ2-3|TRBV20-1|-|few
CSARDLASTDTQYF
TGCAGTGCCCGGGACTTGGCTAGCACAGATACGCAGTATTTT
>TRBJ2-3|TRBV7-9|-|large
CASSRYSTDTQYF
TGTGCCAGCAGTCGATATAGCACAGATACGCAGTATTTT
>TRBJ2-2|TRBV7-2|TRBD1|-
CASSLRGLRTGELFF
TGTGCCAGCAGCCTCAGGGGGCTTCGGACCGGGGAGCTGTTTTTT
>TRBJ1-1|TRBV11-3|-|medium-sized
CASSRRNTEAFF
TGTGCCAGCAGCCGGAGGAACACTGAAGCTTTCTTT
>TRBJ2-3|TRBV10-1|-|few
CASGEARFQPDTQYF
TGCGCCAGCGGGGAAGCACGATTTCAACCAGATACGCAGTATTTT
>TRBJ1-5|TRBV5-8|-|-
CASSLVSRASNQPQHF
TGTGCCAGCAGCTTGGTCTCCAGAGCCAGCAATCAGCCCCAGCATTTT
>TRBJ1-6|TRBV5-4|-|few
CASSPGLGDSPLHF
TGTGCCAGCAGCCCGGGCCTAGGAGATTCACCCCTCCACTTT
>TRBJ2-5|TRBV7-2|-|medium-sized
CASSQGFGQETQYF
TGTGCCAGCAGCCAAGGGTTTGGACAAGAGACCCAGTACTTC
>TRBJ1-5|TRBV6-5|TRBD1|-
CASSYPGQGVSQPQHF
TGTGCCAGCAGTTACCCCGGACAGGGGGTGAGTCAGCCCCAGCATTTT
>TRBJ1-5|TRBV7-2|TRBD1|medium-sized
CASSADRGSPQHF
TGTGCCAGCAGCGCAGACAGGGGTTCGCCCCAGCATTTT
>TRBJ2-7|TRBV20-1|-|hyperexpanded
CSARQYSYEQYF
TGCAGTGCTAGACAGTACTCCTACGAGCAGTACTTC
>TRBJ1-2|TRBV6-1|-|-
CASRGTLDGYTF
TGTGCCAGCAGGGGGACACTTGATGGCTACACCTTC
>TRBJ1-6|TRBV6-2/TRBV6-3|-|-
CASSELEGPLHF
TGTGCCAGCAGTGAACTTGAAGGGCCCCTCCACTTT
>TRBJ1-2|TRBV10-3|TRBD1|few
CAISAATGGGGYTF
TGTGCCATCAGTGCAGCGACAGGGGGAGGTGGCTACACCTTC
>TRBJ1-5|TRBV4-1|-|-
CASSRGALSNQPQHF
TGCGCCAGCAGCCGAGGGGCTCTTAGCAATCAGCCCCAGCATTTT
>TRBJ2-5|TRBV19|-|-
CASTRGRLEETQYF
TGTGCCAGTACTCGGGGCCGACTCGAAGAGACCCAGTACTTC
>TRBJ1-2|TRBV20-1|-|-
CSAREMSHRDNDGYTF
TGCAGTGCTAGAGAAATGTCACACCGGGACAATGATGGCTACACCTTC
>TRBJ2-5|TRBV7-2|-|medium-sized
CASSLSILRGETQYF
TGTGCCAGCAGCTTAAGTATATTACGAGGGGAGACCCAGTACTTC
>TRBJ2-1|TRBV5-8|-|few
CASSLAGGVSQQFF
TGTGCCAGCAGCTTGGCGGGGGGCGTCAGTCAGCAGTTCTTC
>TRBJ1-5|TRBV19|TRBD1|-
CASSTRQGAWQPQHF
TGTGCCAGTAGTACTAGGCAGGGGGCTTGGCAGCCCCAGCATTTT
>TRBJ2-7|TRBV7-2|TRBD2|medium-sized
CASSREGNEQYF
TGTGCCAGCAGCCGGGAGGGGAACGAGCAGTACTTC
>TRBJ2-7|TRBV18|-|-
CASSPPPAYEQYF
TGTGCCAGCTCGCCTCCTCCCGCCTACGAGCAGTACTTC